What follows are 32 T cell receptor beta chains derived from one specimen sequenced in a study of blood T cell repertoires in COVID-19 (dated by TCRdb to between 2020 and 2021). Libraries came from the immunoSEQ multiplex PCR assay. Drawn from immuneACCESS, this table holds only the in-frame rearrangements with V and J called that TCRdb kept. Clones are partly lost; checked studies trace under half to an unresolved V gene and leave the rest unexplained. The sample table records 120,000 or so clones; approximately 74% of these occur just once. The ten largest clones take up around 5.5% of the sample. The sample comprised peripheral blood. These receptors were taken from a man in his fifties or sixties with acute or convalescent COVID-19.

This rearrangement joins TRBV5-4 to TRBJ1-2; weak D call: TRBD1 (5 bases). The ends were cut back, 4 bases at V and 2 bases at J, with 15 bases in the middle. The germline gives CDR1 SGHNT, CDR2 YYREEE (reference sequence). There are 15 residues in the CDR3. The CDR3 DNA reads TGTGCCAGCAGCGTGACCTTGGGGGGGAACTATGGCTACACCTTC. The encoded protein is CASSVTLGGNYGYTF. Based on the CDR3 plus reference TRBV5-4 and TRBJ1-2, the full variable domain is ETGVTQSPTHLIKTRGQQVTLRCSSQSGHNTVSWYQQALGQGPQFIFQYYREEENGRGNFPPRFSGLQFPNYSSELNVNALELDDSALYLCASSVTLGGNYGYTFGSGTRLTVV.

In this sample, this clone turned up a few times. The chain combines TRBV6-5 with TRBJ1-2, with 8 nucleotides matching TRBD1. The CDR3 consists of 13 residues. Looked up from germline, CDR1 is MNHEY and CDR2 is SVGAGI. The V and J ends lost 9 bases and 1 base, in that order; junction bases with no gene match: 4. CDR3 bases: TGTGCCAGTTGGGACAGGATTAACTATGGCTACACCTTC. Its translation: CASWDRINYGYTF.

The chain employs TRBV29-1 and TRBJ1-1; perhaps TRBD1 as D (5 bases). V shed 0 bases and J shed 5 bases, with 13 bases lying between them. The CDR3 totals 14 residues. The germline V gene encodes CDR1 SQVTM and CDR2 ANQGSEA. CDR3: CSVEEGASLTEAFF. CDR3 sequence (DNA): TGCAGCGTTGAAGAAGGGGCCTCTCTAACTGAAGCTTTCTTT. The full variable domain, in which reference TRBV29-1 and TRBJ1-1 provide the parts outside the CDR3, is SAVISQKPSRDICQRGTSLTIQCQVDSQVTMMFWYRQQPGQSLTLIATANQGSEATYESGFVIDKFPISRPNLTFSTLTVSNMSPEDSSIYLCSVEEGASLTEAFFGQGTRLTVV.

The rearrangement uses TRBV5-1 and TRBJ1-4, with D possibly matching TRBD1 (5 bases). CDR1 and CDR2 (germline): SGHRS, YFSETQ. V was pared by 0 bases and J by 8 bases, with 14 bases between. The CDR3 runs to 15 residues. The CDR3, as DNA: TGCGCCAGCAGCTTGGATCAGGGAGGGTCGGAAAAACTGTTTTTT. This codes for CASSLDQGGSEKLFF.

The rearrangement joins TRBV6-2 or TRBV6-3 to TRBJ2-5; D perhaps matches TRBD2 (6 bases). From germline, CDR1 is MNHEY and CDR2 SVGEGT. The CDR3 consists of 14 residues. V lost 5 bases, J lost 3 bases, and 13 bases lay in between. CDR3 loop: CASSSFGSEETQYF. As DNA, the CDR3 is TGTGCCAGCAGTAGCTTCGGGAGTGAAGAGACCCAGTACTTC.

The chain recombines TRBV19 with TRBJ2-7, with TRBD2 identical over 9 bases. The V and J ends lost 6 bases and 6 bases, in that order; junction bases with no gene match: 9. In germline, CDR1 is LNHDA, CDR2 SQIVND (reference sequence). The CDR3 is made up of 14 amino acids. Written as DNA, the CDR3 is TGTGCCAGTAGGGCTTTTAGCGGGAGCACCGAGCAGTACTTC. This sequence encodes CASRAFSGSTEQYF. The full variable domain, rest sourced from reference TRBV19 and TRBJ2-7, is DGGITQSPKYLFRKEGQNVTLSCEQNLNHDAMYWYRQDPGQGLRLIYYSQIVNDFQKGDIAEGYSVSREKKESFPLTVTSAQKNPTAFYLCASRAFSGSTEQYFGPGTRLTVT.

This chain connects TRBV7-8 to TRBJ1-4, with 10 bases fitting TRBD1. In germline, CDR1 is SGHVS, CDR2 FQNEAQ. After removal of 5 bases from V and 7 bases from J, the junction contained 7 bases not matched to a gene. The CDR3 spans 15 residues. DNA for the CDR3: TGTGCCAGCAGCCTCCTGACAGGGGGCTCTGAAAAACTGTTTTTT. It specifies CASSLLTGGSEKLFF.

The chain is built from TRBV28 and TRBJ1-2, with a tentative D call TRBD1 (6 bases). The CDR3 is made up of 13 amino acids. The germline V gene encodes CDR1 MDHEN and CDR2 SYDVKM. Trimming left V 5 bases short and J 5 bases short, with 12 bases between. This CDR3 is CASSLQGRYGYTF. The DNA of the CDR3 is TGTGCCAGCAGTCTACAGGGAAGGTATGGCTACACCTTC.

The chain couples TRBV10-1 to TRBJ1-1; 10 bases agree with TRBD1. This CDR3 contains 15 residues. V shed 4 bases, J shed 12 bases, and the junction held 14 bases outside the gene matches. The germline CDR1 and CDR2 sequences are WNHNN and SYGVQD (reference sequence). CDR3 sequence (DNA): TGCGCCAGCAGTGGGCTGGGACAGGGGCCCCCTGTAACTTTCTTT. Translating it yields CASSGLGQGPPVTFF.

This clone has only a few counts. The gene calls are TRBV27 and TRBJ2-1; a possible D gene is TRBD1 (6 bases). The CDR3 has 13 residues. Germline V gives CDR1 MNHEY, CDR2 SMNVEV (reference sequence). Trimming took 7 bases from V and 9 from J, leaving 16 bases between them. The CDR3 DNA follows: TGTGCCAGCAATAAACAGGGTCTGGTTGAGCAGTTCTTC. Translation gives CASNKQGLVEQFF.

This clone occurred a few times. This chain joins TRBV19 and TRBJ1-1, with TRBD1 as a possible D gene (6 bases). This CDR3 comprises 14 residues. Germline V gene data show CDR1 as LNHDA and CDR2 as SQIVND (reference sequence). V lost 7 bases to trimming and J lost 0 bases, with 12 bases between them. In nucleotides, the CDR3 is TGTGCCAGTAAGACAGGACTTTTGAACACTGAAGCTTTCTTT. It specifies CASKTGLLNTEAFF.

The chain joins TRBV7-9 to TRBJ2-2, with 7 bases identical to TRBD2. Germline-derived CDR1 and CDR2 are SEHNR and FQNEAQ (reference sequence). The junction had 3 bases not matched to a gene; V was cut back by 1 base and J by 4 bases. CDR3 length: 15 residues. In nucleotides, the CDR3 is TGTGCCAGCAGCTTAGGCGGGAGAGGCACCGGGGAGCTGTTTTTT. Translating it yields CASSLGGRGTGELFF.

The chain links TRBV27 to TRBJ2-7, with 15 positions matching TRBD2. This CDR3 comprises 15 residues. The V segment lost 3 bases and the J segment 7 bases; nucleotides outside the gene matches: 4. The germline V gene encodes CDR1 MNHEY and CDR2 SMNVEV (reference sequence). The CDR3 sequence is CASSLTGLAGGEQYF. The DNA of the CDR3 is TGTGCCAGCAGTTTGACGGGACTAGCGGGAGGAGAGCAGTACTTC.

V usage is TRBV29-1 and J usage is TRBJ1-1; unclear D gene. This CDR3 region has 12 residues. Trimming stripped 4 bases from V and 1 base from J, with 7 bases between. CDR1 is SQVTM, CDR2 ANQGSEA, per germline. CDR3 region: CSVVFGNTEAFF. The CDR3 DNA follows: TGCAGCGTTGTATTCGGGAACACTGAAGCTTTCTTT. Looking up the rest from reference TRBV29-1 and TRBJ1-1 gives the full variable domain: SAVISQKPSRDICQRGTSLTIQCQVDSQVTMMFWYRQQPGQSLTLIATANQGSEATYESGFVIDKFPISRPNLTFSTLTVSNMSPEDSSIYLCSVVFGNTEAFFGQGTRLTVV.

This chain links TRBV2 with TRBJ2-7; TRBD2 matches at 14 bases. The V segment lost 5 bases and the J segment 6 bases; nucleotides outside the gene matches: 9. Germline CDR1 and CDR2: SNHLY and FYNNEI. This CDR3 is 16 amino acids long. The CDR3 reads CASSSVGTSGGAEQYF. The CDR3 nucleotides are TGTGCCAGCAGTTCGGTCGGGACTAGCGGGGGCGCCGAGCAGTACTTC.

The J gene is TRBJ1-1, the V gene TRBV21-1; the D call of TRBD1 is as the table states it, not checked on the DNA. TRBV21-1 is deemed a pseudogene. This CDR3 spans 14 amino acids. CDR3 sequence: CASSGDTENTEAFF. DNA for the CDR3: TGTGCCAGCAGCGGGGACACGGAGAACACTGAAGCTTTCTTT.

The chain uses TRBV29-1 and TRBJ1-2; D is unclear. Per the germline V gene, CDR1 is SQVTM and CDR2 is ANQGSEA. V lost 8 bases to trimming and J lost 4 bases, with 14 bases between them. CDR3 length: 12 amino acids. CDR3 loop: CSPELAGYGYTF. The DNA of the CDR3 is TGCAGCCCCGAACTCGCCGGCTATGGCTACACCTTC.

Only a few counts were recorded for this clone. The V and J genes are TRBV18 and TRBJ1-1; D call uncertain. This CDR3 is 12 amino acids long. V lost 3 bases and J lost 0, with 2 bases in between. Looked up from germline, CDR1 is KGHSH and CDR2 is LQKENI. CDR3 residues: CASSPMNTEAFF. CDR3 bases: TGTGCCAGCTCACCCATGAACACTGAAGCTTTCTTT.

This clone was seen only a few times. V usage is TRBV29-1 and J usage is TRBJ1-4; no definite D call. Per germline, CDR1 SQVTM and CDR2 ANQGSEA. V was cut by 6 bases and J by 0 bases, with 5 bases left in between. This CDR3 has 12 amino acids. The CDR3 bases are TGCAGCGTCCGGGCAACTAATGAAAAACTGTTTTTT. It encodes CSVRATNEKLFF. The whole variable domain, filled in from reference TRBV29-1 and TRBJ1-4, reads SAVISQKPSRDICQRGTSLTIQCQVDSQVTMMFWYRQQPGQSLTLIATANQGSEATYESGFVIDKFPISRPNLTFSTLTVSNMSPEDSSIYLCSVRATNEKLFFGSGTQLSVL.

The rearrangement joins TRBV5-6 to TRBJ2-3; 7 nucleotides match TRBD2. From germline, CDR1 is SGHDT and CDR2 YYEEEE. V shed 1 base and J 0 bases; nucleotides not matched to a gene: 8. This CDR3 has 17 residues. In DNA form, the CDR3 reads TGTGCCAGCAGCTTGAGCGGGGAGGTTGCTAGCACAGATACGCAGTATTTT. Residues: CASSLSGEVASTDTQYF.

The chain carries TRBV11-3 and TRBJ1-6, with D possibly being TRBD1 (6 bases). Looked up from germline, CDR1 is SGHNT and CDR2 is YENEEA. The CDR3 runs 12 residues. The V end was cut by 6 bases, the J end by 8 bases, with 8 bases between. The CDR3 protein is CASRGGDSPLHF. The CDR3 nucleotides read TGTGCCAGCAGAGGGGGGGATTCACCCCTCCACTTT.

This rearrangement joins TRBV2 to TRBJ2-3, with 12 bases matching TRBD2. This CDR3 comprises 18 residues. Germline V CDR1 and CDR2: SNHLY, FYNNEI. V dropped 6 bases and J dropped 11; count of bases not matched to a gene: 21. CDR3 loop: CASSGNPGLAGSRGGQYF. In nucleotides, the CDR3 is TGTGCCAGCAGCGGGAATCCTGGACTAGCGGGGTCTAGAGGGGGGCAGTATTTT.

CDR3 region: CASGNDGGGGELFF. The CDR3 DNA is TGTGCCAGCGGCAATGACGGGGGTGGCGGGGAGCTGTTTTTT. This sequence joins TRBV5-6 and TRBJ2-2, with D tentatively TRBD2 (6 bases). This CDR3 spans 14 amino acids. Germline lookup yields CDR1 SGHDT and CDR2 YYEEEE. V lost 7 bases and J 7 bases, leaving 17 bases between the germline ends.

The chain recombines TRBV7-2 with TRBJ2-1; 11 bases map to TRBD2. This CDR3 is 16 amino acids long. Germline V gene data show CDR1 as SGHTA and CDR2 as FQGNSA. Germline trimming cut 4 bases from V and 7 bases from J; bases unmatched to any gene: 9. This CDR3 is CASSSIAGGPKNEQFF. The CDR3 DNA is TGTGCCAGCAGCTCCATAGCGGGGGGGCCGAAGAATGAGCAGTTCTTC. The full variable domain, in which reference TRBV7-2 and TRBJ2-1 provide the parts outside the CDR3, is GAGVSQSPSNKVTEKGKDVELRCDPISGHTALYWYRQSLGQGLEFLIYFQGNSAPDKSGLPSDRFSAERTGGSVSTLTIQRTQQEDSAVYLCASSSIAGGPKNEQFFGPGTRLTVL.

The chain recombines TRBV15 with TRBJ1-2, with 7 bases identical to TRBD1. Unmatched junction bases numbered 8, after V lost 0 bases and J lost 7 bases. This CDR3 contains 15 residues. The germline V gene has CDR1 LNHNV and CDR2 YYDKDF (reference sequence). As DNA, the CDR3 is TGTGCCACCAGCAGAGATAGACAGGGTTCAACTGGCTACACCTTC. Protein sequence: CATSRDRQGSTGYTF.

This sequence joins TRBV7-2 and TRBJ1-2, with D possibly matching TRBD1 (5 bases). V was pared by 2 bases and J by 2 bases, with 9 bases between. From germline, CDR1 is SGHTA and CDR2 FQGNSA. The CDR3 runs to 14 residues. CDR3 sequence: CASSLTQGNYGYTF. CDR3 in DNA: TGTGCCAGCAGCTTAACCCAGGGCAACTATGGCTACACCTTC.

With respect to this clone: The junction departs from the called germline gene at one end, perhaps through a read error. V usage is TRBV20-1 and J usage is TRBJ2-7; 11 nucleotides agree with TRBD1. The germline CDR1 and CDR2 sequences are DFQATT and SNEGSKA (reference sequence). The CDR3 consists of 11 residues. The CDR3 reads CSASGTGGFGF. In DNA, the CDR3 is TGCAGTGCTAGCGGGACAGGGGGATTTGGTTTC.

The chain combines TRBV27 with TRBJ2-3; TRBD1 matches 8 bases. This CDR3 region has 17 residues. In germline, CDR1 is MNHEY, CDR2 SMNVEV (reference sequence). The V and J ends lost 4 bases and 1 base, in that order; junction bases with no gene match: 10. The CDR3 DNA follows: TGTGCCAGCAGTTCCCCCAGGGGGCCGAAGGGCACAGATACGCAGTATTTT. Translating gives CASSSPRGPKGTDTQYF.

The rearrangement joins TRBV4-2 to TRBJ1-1; D call uncertain. Germline V gene sequence: CDR1 LGHNA, CDR2 YNFKEQ. Trimming removed 0 bases from V and 7 bases from J, with 15 bases in between. The CDR3 contains 15 residues. The DNA of the CDR3 is TGTGCCAGCAGCCAAGATGGATCGGGATCGGATGAAGCTTTCTTT. Its translation is CASSQDGSGSDEAFF.

This chain uses TRBV28 with TRBJ1-2, with D maybe TRBD1 (6 bases). The CDR3 is 12 residues long. CDR1 is MDHEN, CDR2 SYDVKM, per germline. Trimming shortened V by 2 bases and J by 6 bases, and 7 bases separated the two germline ends. Here the CDR3 reads CASSLQGNGYTF. CDR3 DNA sequence: TGTGCCAGCAGTTTACAGGGGAATGGCTACACCTTC.

The chain recombines TRBV19 with TRBJ2-7; 13 nucleotides agree with TRBD2. The V and J ends lost 4 bases and 6 bases, in that order; junction bases with no gene match: 6. This CDR3 region has 15 residues. CDR1 and CDR2 (germline): LNHDA, SQIVND (reference sequence). The CDR3 nucleotides read TGTGCCAGTAGTACGGGGACTAGCGGGACCTTCGAGCAGTACTTC. Residues: CASSTGTSGTFEQYF.

This clone has just one count. V usage is TRBV30 and J usage is TRBJ2-1; D might be TRBD2 (7 bases). Germline assignment: CDR1 GTSNPN and CDR2 SVGIG (reference sequence). The CDR3 extends over 17 amino acids. Trimming left V 3 bases short and J 6 bases short, with 24 bases between. The CDR3 region has the DNA TGTGCCTGGAGCGACCTTTGGGGGGGGGCCCTGGGCAATGAGCAGTTCTTC. Its protein is CAWSDLWGGALGNEQFF.